This T cell receptor (beta chain) comes out of a study of follicular helper T cells after annual influenza vaccination. Time point noted: 2015-2016 season, pre-vaccination. Sequencing used immunoSEQ multiplex PCR; TCRdb keeps in-frame clones, though not all of them. Of around 720 clones in the sample, over 75% were seen once. The CDR3 extends over 21 amino acids. V was cut by 4 bases and J by 0 bases, with 28 bases left in between. Per germline, CDR1 LGHNA and CDR2 YNFKEQ. This material consisted of CXCR5+ CD38- circulating T follicular helper cells from blood, taken on the day of influenza vaccination. Documented subset: circulating Tfh, non-naive CD4+CXCR5+PD-1+ (ICOS+CD38+ or ICOS-CD38-). The TCR was taken from an adult who received the influenza vaccine. The rearrangement joins TRBV4-2 to TRBJ2-4, with a possible D match to TRBD1 (6 bases). The CDR3 loop reads CASSRQPIRGPDTLAKNIQYF. Written as DNA, the CDR3 is TGTGCCAGCAGCCGGCAGCCTATCAGGGGTCCGGACACCCTAGCCAAAAACATTCAGTACTTC.